This TCR beta chain was retrieved from a study of blood T cell repertoires in COVID-19. Turning to the study itself: There were acute and convalescent COVID-19 samples, and they came from the United States, Italy and Spain. Sources were T cells, B-cell-depleted T cells, or PBMCs; the material itself was cDNA or gDNA.

For this clone: This same CDR3 is encoded by further DNA sequences in the sample.

Original methodology: Estimated nucleated cell counts came from reference gene primer amplification. Here immunoSEQ multiplex PCR was the method, and the copy in TCRdb shows in-frame clones only, minus some. V and J calls and clone size are as listed in that table; D and trimming were resolved from the DNA. The sample records 150,000 to 250,000 clones, around 80% being singletons. The source of this sequence is a human donor with acute or convalescent COVID-19. The donor label of this sample is uncertain. Material: peripheral blood.

CDR3 in DNA: TGTGCCAGCTCACCAGGACAGGGGAGCACTGAAGCTTTCTTT. It specifies CASSPGQGSTEAFF. J is TRBJ1-1 and V is TRBV18; 9 nucleotides line up with TRBD1. This CDR3 contains 14 residues. The V gene's germline CDR1 is KGHSH and CDR2 LQKENI. V was pared by 2 bases and J by 4 bases, with 2 bases of the junction left unmatched.